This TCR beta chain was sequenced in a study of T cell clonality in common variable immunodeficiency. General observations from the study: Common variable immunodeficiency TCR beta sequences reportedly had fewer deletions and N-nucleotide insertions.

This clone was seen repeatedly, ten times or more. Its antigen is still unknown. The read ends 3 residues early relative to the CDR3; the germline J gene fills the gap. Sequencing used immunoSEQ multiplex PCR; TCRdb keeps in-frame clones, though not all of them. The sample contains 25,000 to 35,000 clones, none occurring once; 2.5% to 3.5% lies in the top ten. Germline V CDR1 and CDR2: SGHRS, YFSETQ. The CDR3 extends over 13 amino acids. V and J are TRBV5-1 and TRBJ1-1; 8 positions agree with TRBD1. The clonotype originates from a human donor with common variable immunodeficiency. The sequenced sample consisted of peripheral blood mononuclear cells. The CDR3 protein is CASSLEDRGYAFF. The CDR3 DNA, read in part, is TGCGCCAGCAGCTTGGAAGACAGGGGTTAT. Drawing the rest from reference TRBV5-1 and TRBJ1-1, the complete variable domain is KAGVTQTPRYLIKTRGQQVTLSCSPISGHRSVSWYQQTPGQGLQFLFEYFSETQRNKGNFPGRFSGRQFSNSRSEMNVSTLELGDSALYLCASSLEDRGYAFFGQGTRLTVV.